Below, 30 T cell receptor beta chains from the same sample are listed, as sequenced in a study of T cell responses to AZD1222 COVID-19 vaccine. Method: immunoSEQ multiplex PCR; TCRdb's copy keeps in-frame clones and lacks some. The sample contains some 110,000 clones, about 89% of which appear only once. The sequenced sample was peripheral blood, obtained on day 0 of AZD1222 vaccination. These receptors were collected from an adult in good health.

The chain is built from TRBV10-1 and TRBJ2-3; tentative D call: TRBD2 (5 bases). Trimming left V 4 bases short and J 3 bases short, with 14 bases between. This CDR3 contains 15 residues. Looked up from germline, CDR1 is WNHNN and CDR2 is SYGVQD (reference sequence). The CDR3 loop reads CASSGGSGSTDTQYF. As DNA, the CDR3 is TGCGCCAGCAGTGGAGGGAGCGGATCGACAGATACGCAGTATTTT.

This clone appeared once. This chain connects TRBV3-1 (or the pseudogene TRBV3-2) to TRBJ2-1; 7 bases match TRBD2. Germline CDR1 and CDR2: LGHDT and YNNKEL (reference sequence). The CDR3 contains 15 residues. Unmatched junction bases numbered 7, after V lost 4 bases and J lost 4 bases. This CDR3 reads CASSPSGTPYNEQFF. The CDR3 DNA sequence: TGTGCCAGCAGCCCAAGCGGGACCCCTTACAATGAGCAGTTCTTC.

The chain has TRBV27 and TRBJ1-5; weak D call: TRBD1 (6 bases). CDR1 and CDR2 (germline): MNHEY, SMNVEV (reference sequence). CDR3 length: 15 amino acids. Trimming took off 10 bases at V and 2 bases at J, with 18 bases between the two ends. CDR3 amino acids: CATRRESGGNQPQHF. CDR3 bases: TGTGCCACCAGAAGGGAATCAGGGGGCAATCAGCCCCAGCATTTT.

The chain is built from TRBV6-5 and TRBJ2-7; D may be TRBD1 or TRBD2 (5 bases each). The CDR3 loop spans 13 amino acids. Germline lookup yields CDR1 MNHEY and CDR2 SVGAGI. V was trimmed by 10 bases and J by 2 bases, leaving 15 bases between them. CDR3 region: CATMKGTTYEQYF. The CDR3 DNA sequence: TGTGCCACCATGAAAGGGACGACCTACGAGCAGTACTTC.

The gene calls are TRBV28 and TRBJ1-5; unclear D gene. From germline, CDR1 is MDHEN and CDR2 SYDVKM. The V end lost 2 bases, the J end lost 4 bases, and 12 bases lay between the germline ends. CDR3 length: 15 amino acids. This chain's CDR3 is CASSLEGRRNQPQHF. In nucleotides, the CDR3 is TGTGCCAGCAGTTTAGAAGGCAGGCGGAATCAGCCCCAGCATTTT.

There are a few counts of this clone. The rearrangement joins TRBV11-2 to TRBJ2-5; 8 bases are a match to TRBD1. Germline assignment: CDR1 SGHAT and CDR2 FQNNGV. After removal of 6 bases from V and 5 bases from J, the junction contained 11 bases not matched to a gene. This CDR3 has 15 amino acids. Here the CDR3 reads CASSITQGARETQYF. In DNA, the CDR3 is TGTGCCAGCAGTATCACCCAGGGGGCGAGGGAGACCCAGTACTTC.

The V and J genes are TRBV7-2 and TRBJ2-5, with D possibly called TRBD1 or TRBD2 (6 bases each). This CDR3 has 15 residues. The V end lost 8 bases, the J end lost 7 bases, and 23 bases lay between the germline ends. CDR1 SGHTA and CDR2 FQGNSA come from the germline V gene. CDR3 coding DNA: TGTGCCAGCGGTGGTGGCCGGGGGCCCAAGAGGACCCAGTACTTC. It specifies CASGGGRGPKRTQYF.

The chain links TRBV29-1 to TRBJ1-2; D unresolved. Germline V CDR1 and CDR2: SQVTM, ANQGSEA. V gave up 0 bases and J gave up 3 bases, with 8 bases separating them. The CDR3 has 13 residues. The CDR3 sequence is CSVEDRSYYGYTF. The DNA of the CDR3 is TGCAGCGTTGAAGACAGGAGCTACTATGGCTACACCTTC.

This clone was seen once. This chain uses TRBV7-2 with TRBJ1-1; D is unclear. CDR1 and CDR2 from the germline V gene are SGHTA and FQGNSA. Trimming pared 5 bases from V and 3 bases from J, leaving 13 bases between. This CDR3 comprises 14 residues. The CDR3 region is CASSLNPGDTEAFF. The CDR3 nucleotides read TGTGCCAGCAGCCTCAACCCTGGAGACACTGAAGCTTTCTTT. Combining the CDR3 with reference TRBV7-2 and TRBJ1-1 gives the whole variable domain GAGVSQSPSNKVTEKGKDVELRCDPISGHTALYWYRQSLGQGLEFLIYFQGNSAPDKSGLPSDRFSAERTGGSVSTLTIQRTQQEDSAVYLCASSLNPGDTEAFFGQGTRLTVV.

J is TRBJ1-5 and V is TRBV5-3; D is ambiguous. TRBV5-3 is an ORF for which the function is uncertain. V lost 10 bases to trimming and J lost 7 bases, with 18 bases between them. CDR3 length: 13 residues. CDR3 region: CAPSLVVCQPQHF. Here the CDR3 DNA reads TGTGCCCCAAGCTTGGTCGTTTGCCAGCCCCAGCATTTT.

The chain combines TRBV28 with TRBJ1-2; TRBD1 might be the D (6 bases). Germline V CDR1 and CDR2: MDHEN, SYDVKM. V lost 8 bases, J lost 4 bases, and 14 bases lay in between. This CDR3 region has 13 residues. CDR3 sequence (DNA): TGTGCCAGCGAGGGGGGTTCAGTCTATGGCTACACCTTC. Translation gives CASEGGSVYGYTF.

The chain has TRBV13 and TRBJ1-1; D is perhaps TRBD1 (6 bases). Per the germline V gene, CDR1 is PRHDT and CDR2 is FYEKMQ (reference sequence). The length of the CDR3 is 17 residues. Trimming left V 0 bases short and J 4 bases short, with 18 bases between. The CDR3 here is CASSLGTGKRRGTEAFF. The CDR3 nucleotides read TGTGCCAGCAGCTTAGGGACAGGTAAAAGGCGGGGCACTGAAGCTTTCTTT.

This rearrangement joins TRBV7-6 to TRBJ2-5; unclear D gene. Trimming took 1 base from V and 4 from J, leaving 10 bases between them. CDR1 is SGHVS and CDR2 is FNYEAQ in the germline V gene. The CDR3 covers 14 residues. The CDR3 DNA reads as TGTGCCAGCAGCTTAGACCTAAACCGAGAGACCCAGTACTTC. Its translation is CASSLDLNRETQYF.

The chain carries TRBV12-3 or TRBV12-4 and TRBJ2-2, with no clear D. Between the trimmed V and J ends, which lost 7 bases and 4 bases, there was a span of 4 bases. This CDR3 has 11 amino acids. The CDR3 sequence is CASKSTGELFF. Written as DNA, the CDR3 is TGTGCCAGCAAGTCCACCGGGGAGCTGTTTTTT.

V and J are TRBV3-1 (or the pseudogene TRBV3-2) and TRBJ2-5; D gene unclear. This CDR3 spans 15 amino acids. Germline V gene lookup returns CDR1 LGHDT and CDR2 YNNKEL (reference sequence). Trimming stripped 6 bases from V and 5 bases from J, with 19 bases between. DNA for the CDR3: TGTGCCAGCAGTTTGAAATCTCCGAATTTGGAGACCCAGTACTTC. Protein sequence: CASSLKSPNLETQYF.

This chain connects TRBV6-5 to TRBJ2-2; tentatively, D is TRBD1 (6 bases). V was trimmed by 4 bases and J by 8 bases, leaving 14 bases between them. Germline V gives CDR1 MNHEY, CDR2 SVGAGI. There are 14 residues in the CDR3. CDR3 sequence reads: CASSLNYGTGELFF. CDR3 nucleotide sequence: TGTGCCAGCAGTTTAAACTACGGGACAGGGGAGCTGTTTTTT.

CDR3 sequence reads: CASSYTGGGQSKGYTF. The CDR3 DNA reads as TGTGCCAGCAGTTACACTGGCGGGGGGCAGTCGAAAGGCTACACCTTC. The chain uses TRBV6-5 and TRBJ1-2, with a tentative D call TRBD1 (6 bases). With 2 bases removed from V and 8 bases from J, the gap between germline ends came to 21 bases. Per germline, CDR1 MNHEY and CDR2 SVGAGI. This CDR3 contains 16 residues.

Only a few counts were recorded for this clone. This rearrangement joins TRBV11-2 to TRBJ1-4, with D possibly matching TRBD1 (6 bases). This CDR3 spans 16 amino acids. Germline loops: CDR1 SGHAT, CDR2 FQNNGV. The germline V and J ends were trimmed by 4 bases and 7 bases, with 19 bases remaining between them. CDR3 region: CASSSRLGGGVEKLFF. The CDR3 DNA reads TGTGCCAGCAGCTCCCGCCTGGGAGGGGGGGTTGAAAAACTGTTTTTT.

The V call is TRBV3-1 (or the pseudogene TRBV3-2), the J call TRBJ2-5; D might be TRBD1 (5 bases). Per the germline V gene, CDR1 is LGHDT and CDR2 is YNNKEL (reference sequence). V was trimmed by 5 bases and J by 1 base, leaving 8 bases between them. The CDR3 totals 13 residues. The CDR3 nucleotides read TGTGCCAGCAGCAGACAGTTCCAAGAGACCCAGTACTTC. Protein: CASSRQFQETQYF.

This clone came up once. The genes are TRBV30 and TRBJ2-3, with 7 bases identical to TRBD2. The germline V gene encodes CDR1 GTSNPN and CDR2 SVGIG (reference sequence). The CDR3 extends over 13 amino acids. Germline trimming cut 2 bases from V and 5 bases from J; bases unmatched to any gene: 4. The CDR3 coding sequence is TGTGCCTGGAGTAGCGGGAACGTAGATACGCAGTATTTT. It specifies CAWSSGNVDTQYF.

The chain carries TRBV20-1 and TRBJ1-2, with D unresolved. Germline CDR1 reads DFQATT; CDR2 reads SNEGSKA (reference sequence). CDR3 length: 11 residues. This CDR3 reads CMMKSSYGYTF. The DNA of the CDR3 is TGCATGATGAAATCCTCCTATGGCTACACCTTC.

The chain links TRBV3-1 (or the pseudogene TRBV3-2) to TRBJ2-3, with a possible D match to TRBD1 (6 bases). The V gene lost 3 bases and the J gene lost 0 bases, with 16 bases spanning the gap. CDR3 length equals 17 residues. CDR1 is LGHDT, CDR2 YNNKEL, per germline (reference sequence). The CDR3 region is CASSHRQRTDSTDTQYF. CDR3 coding DNA: TGTGCCAGCAGCCACCGACAAAGGACAGATAGCACAGATACGCAGTATTTT.

This sequence joins TRBV6-5 and TRBJ1-1; D ambiguous. CDR1 and CDR2 from the germline V gene are MNHEY and SVGAGI. The CDR3 has 14 residues. Trimming pared 2 bases from V and 4 bases from J, leaving 11 bases between. The CDR3 DNA reads as TGTGCCAGCAGTTACAGGACCGGGCGCACTGAAGCTTTCTTT. Its protein product is CASSYRTGRTEAFF.

The chain employs TRBV24-1 and TRBJ1-5; D not certain. Germline V gene sequence: CDR1 KGHDR, CDR2 SFDVKD. The CDR3 has 15 residues. Trimming cost V 3 bases and J 4 bases, with 12 bases left between them. The CDR3 sequence: CATSDPGQANQPQHF. The CDR3 DNA follows: TGTGCCACCAGTGATCCGGGCCAGGCGAATCAGCCCCAGCATTTT.

The rearrangement links TRBV11-2 to TRBJ2-5; weak D call: TRBD1 (5 bases). The CDR3 runs to 15 residues. V was pared by 5 bases and J by 0 bases, with 13 bases between. Germline V CDR1 and CDR2: SGHAT, FQNNGV. The CDR3 DNA is TGTGCCAGCAGCCCACCGGACAAGTACCAAGAGACCCAGTACTTC. The encoded protein is CASSPPDKYQETQYF.

The chain links TRBV30 to TRBJ2-5; 7 nucleotides match TRBD2. The trim removed 0 bases at V and 0 bases at J, leaving 7 bases unmatched. CDR1 and CDR2 (germline): GTSNPN, SVGIG (reference sequence). This CDR3 has 16 residues. The CDR3 nucleotides read TGTGCCTGGAGTGTTCCGGCTAGCGGTTACCAAGAGACCCAGTACTTC. Its protein is CAWSVPASGYQETQYF. The whole variable domain, filled in from reference TRBV30 and TRBJ2-5, reads SQTIHQWPATLVQPVGSPLSLECTVEGTSNPNLYWYRQAAGRGLQLLFYSVGIGQISSEVPQNLSASRPQDRQFILSSKKLLLSDSGFYLCAWSVPASGYQETQYFGPGTRLLVL.

This chain links TRBV5-1 with TRBJ1-1, with no clear D. V was clipped by 7 bases and J by 1 base, with 14 bases between them. CDR1 and CDR2 from the germline V gene are SGHRS and YFSETQ. There are 14 residues in the CDR3. CDR3 loop: CASGASMGNTEAFF. For the CDR3, the DNA is TGCGCCAGCGGAGCATCCATGGGGAACACTGAAGCTTTCTTT. Full variable domain (missing parts from reference TRBV5-1 and TRBJ1-1): KAGVTQTPRYLIKTRGQQVTLSCSPISGHRSVSWYQQTPGQGLQFLFEYFSETQRNKGNFPGRFSGRQFSNSRSEMNVSTLELGDSALYLCASGASMGNTEAFFGQGTRLTVV.

V and J are TRBV3-1 (or the pseudogene TRBV3-2) and TRBJ1-2, with 8 bases lining up with TRBD1. V lost 2 bases, J lost 7 bases, and 6 bases stayed unmatched. The CDR3 is 14 amino acids. The germline V gene has CDR1 LGHDT and CDR2 YNNKEL (reference sequence). CDR3 bases: TGTGCCAGCAGCCAACGACAGGGGCAAGCTGGCTACACCTTC. Amino acid sequence: CASSQRQGQAGYTF.

This clone was seen a few times. The chain uses TRBV24-1 and TRBJ1-1, with D possibly matching TRBD1 (5 bases). CDR3 length: 14 residues. The V gene lost 4 bases and the J gene lost 1 base, with 9 bases spanning the gap. Germline lookup yields CDR1 KGHDR and CDR2 SFDVKD. Written as DNA, the CDR3 is TGTGCCACCAGTGAGGGGGAAAAGAACACTGAAGCTTTCTTT. It translates to CATSEGEKNTEAFF.

For this clone: Mismatch with germline at one junction end may stem from a read error. V gene TRBV7-7 combines with J gene TRBJ2-1, with TRBD1 identical over 8 bases. Looked up from germline, CDR1 is SSHAT and CDR2 is FNYEAQ (reference sequence). This CDR3 has 14 residues. The CDR3, as DNA: TGTGCTAGCAGCTCCCAGACAGGGGCAAATGAGCAGTTCTTC. Residues: CASSSQTGANEQFF.